A selection of T cell receptor beta chains follows, all from one sample in a study of blood T cell repertoires in COVID-19. Clones were sequenced by immunoSEQ multiplex PCR, and TCRdb holds only the in-frame ones, with some missing. Of around 83,000 clones detected, more than 85% appear once; the ten largest clones hold approximately 15%. Material: peripheral blood. These receptors were collected from a man between 65 and 79 years old with active or convalescent COVID-19. CDR3s include the opening cysteine and the closing phenylalanine or tryptophan. Fields, in order: J gene, clone size, D gene, V gene, CDR3 DNA, CDR3 protein. A D gene is named only where the DNA matches it firmly. Size tells how often a clone was seen (once, few, many) or the class of an expanded clone, and some rows leave it out.

J gene: TRBJ1-2; clone size: once; D gene: .; V gene: TRBV6-2/TRBV6-3; CDR3 DNA: TGTGCCAGCAGTTACCGGGTAATCGAAGACTTAGGCTACACCTTC; CDR3 protein: CASSYRVIEDLGYTF
J gene: TRBJ2-7; clone size: few; D gene: .; V gene: TRBV7-9; CDR3 DNA: TGTGCCAGCAGCTTAGACCCAGGGGGAGGAAACGAGCAGTACTTC; CDR3 protein: CASSLDPGGGNEQYF
J gene: TRBJ1-1; clone size: .; D gene: .; V gene: TRBV28; CDR3 DNA: TGTGCCAGCAGTCCTCACTCATACACTGAAGCTTTCTTT; CDR3 protein: CASSPHSYTEAFF
J gene: TRBJ2-6; clone size: .; D gene: TRBD1; V gene: TRBV5-4; CDR3 DNA: TGTGCCAGCAGCTCAGGACAGGGGGCGCGTGGGGCCAACGTCCTGACTTTC; CDR3 protein: CASSSGQGARGANVLTF
J gene: TRBJ2-3; clone size: .; D gene: .; V gene: TRBV29-1; CDR3 DNA: TGCAGCGTTGAAGTCCCAGGCACAGATACGCAGTATTTT; CDR3 protein: CSVEVPGTDTQYF
J gene: TRBJ1-1; clone size: few; D gene: .; V gene: TRBV7-2; CDR3 DNA: TGTGCCAGCAGCTCTAGTCGGGTTAACACTGAAGCTTTCTTT; CDR3 protein: CASSSSRVNTEAFF
J gene: TRBJ1-2; clone size: few; D gene: TRBD1; V gene: TRBV2; CDR3 DNA: TGTGCCAGCAGTGAAAACAGGGGTAGAAACTATGGCTACACCTTC; CDR3 protein: CASSENRGRNYGYTF
J gene: TRBJ2-3; clone size: .; D gene: .; V gene: TRBV5-1; CDR3 DNA: TGCGCCAGCAGCCCGACTGGGGCATATACGCAGTATTTT; CDR3 protein: CASSPTGAYTQYF
J gene: TRBJ1-3; clone size: .; D gene: TRBD1; V gene: TRBV29-1; CDR3 DNA: TGCAGCGTGTTGGGGACAGGGATCGGTGGAAACACCATATATTTT; CDR3 protein: CSVLGTGIGGNTIYF
J gene: TRBJ1-1; clone size: once; D gene: TRBD1; V gene: TRBV6-1; CDR3 DNA: TGTGCCAGCAGTGAAGGGACAAACAGGGGGGGGCGAGCTTTCTTT; CDR3 protein: CASSEGTNRGGRAFF
J gene: TRBJ1-5; clone size: .; D gene: TRBD1; V gene: TRBV5-1; CDR3 DNA: TGCGCCAGCAGTAGTGGGGACAGGGGCAATCAGCCCCAGCATTTT; CDR3 protein: CASSSGDRGNQPQHF